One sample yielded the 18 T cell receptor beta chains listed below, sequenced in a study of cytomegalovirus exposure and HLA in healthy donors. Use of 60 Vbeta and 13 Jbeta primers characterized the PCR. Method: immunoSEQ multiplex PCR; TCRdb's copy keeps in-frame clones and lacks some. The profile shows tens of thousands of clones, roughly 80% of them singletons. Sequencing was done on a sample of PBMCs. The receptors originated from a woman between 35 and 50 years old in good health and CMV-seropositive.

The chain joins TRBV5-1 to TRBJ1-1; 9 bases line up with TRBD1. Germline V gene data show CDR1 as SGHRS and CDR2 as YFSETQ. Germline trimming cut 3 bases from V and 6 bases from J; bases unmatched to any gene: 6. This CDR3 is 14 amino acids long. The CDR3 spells CASSYGQGLAEAFF. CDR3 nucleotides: TGCGCCAGCAGCTACGGACAGGGGTTGGCTGAAGCTTTCTTT.

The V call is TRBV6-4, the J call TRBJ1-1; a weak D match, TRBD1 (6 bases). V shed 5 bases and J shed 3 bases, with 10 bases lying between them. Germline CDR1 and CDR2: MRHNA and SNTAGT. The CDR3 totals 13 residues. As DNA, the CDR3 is TGTGCCAGCAGTCAAGGGGGGGACACTGAAGCTTTCTTT. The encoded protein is CASSQGGDTEAFF.

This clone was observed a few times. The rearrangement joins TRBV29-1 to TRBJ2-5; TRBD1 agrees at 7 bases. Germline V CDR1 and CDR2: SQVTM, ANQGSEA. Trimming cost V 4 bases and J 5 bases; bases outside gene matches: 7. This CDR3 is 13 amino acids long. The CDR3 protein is CSVVRGRRETQYF. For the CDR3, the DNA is TGCAGCGTTGTTAGGGGGCGCCGGGAGACCCAGTACTTC.

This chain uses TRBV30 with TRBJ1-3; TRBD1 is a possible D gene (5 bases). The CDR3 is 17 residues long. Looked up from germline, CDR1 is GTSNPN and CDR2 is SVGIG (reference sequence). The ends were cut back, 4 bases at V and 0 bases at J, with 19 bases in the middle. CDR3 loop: CAWTIGGPPSSGNTIYF. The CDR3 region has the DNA TGTGCCTGGACCATCGGGGGACCCCCGAGCTCTGGAAACACCATATATTTT.

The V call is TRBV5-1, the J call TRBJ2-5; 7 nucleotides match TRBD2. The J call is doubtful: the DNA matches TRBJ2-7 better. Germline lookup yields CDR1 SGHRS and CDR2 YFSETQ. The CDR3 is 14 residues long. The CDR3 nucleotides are TGCGCCAGCAGCTTGGCGGGGGGCTCCTACGAGCAGTACTTC. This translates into CASSLAGGSYEQYF.

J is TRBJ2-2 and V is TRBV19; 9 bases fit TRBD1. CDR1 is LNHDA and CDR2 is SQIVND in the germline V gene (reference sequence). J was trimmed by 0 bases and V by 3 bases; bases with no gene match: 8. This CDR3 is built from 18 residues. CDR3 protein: CASSIGTGWASNTGELFF. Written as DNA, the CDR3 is TGTGCCAGTAGTATTGGGACAGGGTGGGCTTCGAACACCGGGGAGCTGTTTTTT.

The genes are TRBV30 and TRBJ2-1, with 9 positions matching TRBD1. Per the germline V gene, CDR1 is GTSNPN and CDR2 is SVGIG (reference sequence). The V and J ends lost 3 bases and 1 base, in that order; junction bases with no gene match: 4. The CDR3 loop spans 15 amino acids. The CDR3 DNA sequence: TGTGCCTGGAGGAGCGGGACAGGGTCCTACAATGAGCAGTTCTTC. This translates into CAWRSGTGSYNEQFF.

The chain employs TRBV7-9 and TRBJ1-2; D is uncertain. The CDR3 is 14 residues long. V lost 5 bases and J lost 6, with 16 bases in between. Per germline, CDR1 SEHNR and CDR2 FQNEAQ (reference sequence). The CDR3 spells CASSPAGGWDGYTF. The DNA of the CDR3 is TGTGCCAGCAGCCCCGCTGGAGGGTGGGATGGCTACACCTTC. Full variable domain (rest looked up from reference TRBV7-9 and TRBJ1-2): DTGVSQNPRHKITKRGQNVTFRCDPISEHNRLYWYRQTLGQGPEFLTYFQNEAQLEKSRLLSDRFSAERPKGSFSTLEIQRTEQGDSAMYLCASSPAGGWDGYTFGSGTRLTVV.

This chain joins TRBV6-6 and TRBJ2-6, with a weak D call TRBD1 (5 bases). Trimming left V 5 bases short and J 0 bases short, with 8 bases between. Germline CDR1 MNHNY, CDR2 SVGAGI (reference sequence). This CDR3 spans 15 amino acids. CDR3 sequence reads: CASSPRGSGANVLTF. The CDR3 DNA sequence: TGTGCCAGCAGTCCTAGGGGCTCTGGGGCCAACGTCCTGACTTTC.

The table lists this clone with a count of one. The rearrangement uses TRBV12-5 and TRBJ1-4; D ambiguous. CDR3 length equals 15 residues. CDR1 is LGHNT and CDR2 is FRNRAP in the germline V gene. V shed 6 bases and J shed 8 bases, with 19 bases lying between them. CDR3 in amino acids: CASGPRAAETEKLFF. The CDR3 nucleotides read TGTGCTAGTGGCCCGAGGGCGGCGGAGACAGAAAAACTGTTTTTT. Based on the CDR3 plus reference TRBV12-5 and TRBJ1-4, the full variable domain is DARVTQTPRHKVTEMGQEVTMRCQPILGHNTVFWYRQTMMQGLELLAYFRNRAPLDDSGMPKDRFSAEMPDATLATLKIQPSEPRDSAVYFCASGPRAAETEKLFFGSGTQLSVL.

The CDR3 spells CASSYSGTGLYNEQFF. The DNA for the CDR3 is TGCGCCAGCAGCTATTCCGGGACAGGGCTATACAATGAGCAGTTCTTC. This chain connects TRBV5-1 to TRBJ2-1; 9 positions match TRBD1. V was pared by 3 bases and J by 4 bases, with 8 bases of the junction left unmatched. CDR1 SGHRS and CDR2 YFSETQ come from the germline V gene. CDR3 length: 16 residues.

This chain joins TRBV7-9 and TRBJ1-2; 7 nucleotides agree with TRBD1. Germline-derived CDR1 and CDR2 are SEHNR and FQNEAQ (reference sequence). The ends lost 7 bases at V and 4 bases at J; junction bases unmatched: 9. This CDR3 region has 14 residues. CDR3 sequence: CASMRPGQLYGYTF. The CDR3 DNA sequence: TGTGCCAGCATGCGACCGGGACAGCTCTATGGCTACACCTTC.

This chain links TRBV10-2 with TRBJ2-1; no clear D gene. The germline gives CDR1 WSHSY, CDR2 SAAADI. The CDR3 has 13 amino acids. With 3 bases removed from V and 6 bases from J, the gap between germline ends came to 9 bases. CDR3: CASSELVGNEQFF. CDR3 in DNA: TGCGCCAGCAGTGAATTAGTTGGCAATGAGCAGTTCTTC.

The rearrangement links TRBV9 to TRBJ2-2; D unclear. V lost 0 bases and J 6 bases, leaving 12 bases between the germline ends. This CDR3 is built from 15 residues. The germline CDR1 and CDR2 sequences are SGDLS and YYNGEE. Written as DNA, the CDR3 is TGTGCCAGCAGCGTAGCGCCCGTGAGCGCCGGGGAGCTGTTTTTT. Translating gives CASSVAPVSAGELFF.

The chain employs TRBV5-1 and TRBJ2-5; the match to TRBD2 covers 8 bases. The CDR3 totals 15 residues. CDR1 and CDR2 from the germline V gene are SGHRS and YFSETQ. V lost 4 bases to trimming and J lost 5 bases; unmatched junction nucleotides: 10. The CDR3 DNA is TGCGCCAGCAGCGGATGGACTAGCCAGCAGGAGACCCAGTACTTC. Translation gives CASSGWTSQQETQYF.

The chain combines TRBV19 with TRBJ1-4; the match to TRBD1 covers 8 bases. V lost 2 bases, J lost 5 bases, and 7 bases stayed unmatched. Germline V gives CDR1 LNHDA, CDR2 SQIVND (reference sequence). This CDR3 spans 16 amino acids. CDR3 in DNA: TGTGCCAGTAGTATACTTCCGGGACAGGCAAATGAAAAACTGTTTTTT. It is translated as CASSILPGQANEKLFF.

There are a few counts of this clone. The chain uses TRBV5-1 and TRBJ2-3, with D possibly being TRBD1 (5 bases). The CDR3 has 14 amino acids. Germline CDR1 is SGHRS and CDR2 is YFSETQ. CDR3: CASCVQGRSDTQYF. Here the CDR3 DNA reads TGCGCTAGTTGTGTCCAGGGTAGGTCAGATACGCAGTATTTT.

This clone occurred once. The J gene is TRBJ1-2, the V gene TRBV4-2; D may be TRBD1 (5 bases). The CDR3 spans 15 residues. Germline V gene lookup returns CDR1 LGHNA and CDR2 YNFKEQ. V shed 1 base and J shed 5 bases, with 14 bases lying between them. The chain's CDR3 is CASSQALTGHYGYTF. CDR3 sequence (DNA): TGTGCCAGCAGCCAAGCCCTTACAGGACATTATGGCTACACCTTC.